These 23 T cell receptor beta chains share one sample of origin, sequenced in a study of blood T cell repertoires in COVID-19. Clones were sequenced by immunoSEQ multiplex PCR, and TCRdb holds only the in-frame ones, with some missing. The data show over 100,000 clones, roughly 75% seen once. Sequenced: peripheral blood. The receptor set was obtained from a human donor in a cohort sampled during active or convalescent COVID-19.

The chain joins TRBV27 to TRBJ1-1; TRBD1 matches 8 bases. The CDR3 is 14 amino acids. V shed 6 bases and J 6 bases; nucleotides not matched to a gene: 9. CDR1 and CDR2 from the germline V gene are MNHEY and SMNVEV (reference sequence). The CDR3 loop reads CASSLRTGSSEAFF. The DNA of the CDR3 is TGTGCCAGCAGCCTAAGGACAGGGTCGTCTGAAGCTTTCTTT.

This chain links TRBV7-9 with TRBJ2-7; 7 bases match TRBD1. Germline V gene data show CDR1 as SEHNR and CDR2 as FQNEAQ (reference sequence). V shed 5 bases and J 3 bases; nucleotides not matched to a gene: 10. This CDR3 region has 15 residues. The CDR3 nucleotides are TGTGCCAGCAGCCATAGCCGGGACAGTGGCTACGAGCAGTACTTC. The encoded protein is CASSHSRDSGYEQYF.

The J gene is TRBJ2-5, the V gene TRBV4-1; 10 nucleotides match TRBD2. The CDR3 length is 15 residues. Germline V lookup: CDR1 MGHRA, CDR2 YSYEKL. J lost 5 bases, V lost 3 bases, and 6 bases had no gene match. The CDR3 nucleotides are TGCGCCAGCAGCCACAGCGGGGGGGCCGGGGAGACCCAGTACTTC. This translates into CASSHSGGAGETQYF.

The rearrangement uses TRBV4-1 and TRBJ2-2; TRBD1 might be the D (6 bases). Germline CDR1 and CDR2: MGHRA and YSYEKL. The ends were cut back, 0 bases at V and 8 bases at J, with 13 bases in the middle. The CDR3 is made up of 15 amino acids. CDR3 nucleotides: TGCGCCAGCAGCCAAGAAGGCAGGGGCGCAGGGGAGCTGTTTTTT. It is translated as CASSQEGRGAGELFF.

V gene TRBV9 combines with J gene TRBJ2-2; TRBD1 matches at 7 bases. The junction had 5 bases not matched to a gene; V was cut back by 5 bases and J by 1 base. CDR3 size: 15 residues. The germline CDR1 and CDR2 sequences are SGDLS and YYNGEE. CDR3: CASRTGVENTGELFF. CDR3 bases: TGTGCCAGCAGAACAGGGGTCGAGAACACCGGGGAGCTGTTTTTT. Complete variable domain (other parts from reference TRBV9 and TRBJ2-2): DSGVTQTPKHLITATGQRVTLRCSPRSGDLSVYWYQQSLDQGLQFLIQYYNGEERAKGNILERFSAQQFPDLHSELNLSSLELGDSALYFCASRTGVENTGELFFGEGSRLTVL.

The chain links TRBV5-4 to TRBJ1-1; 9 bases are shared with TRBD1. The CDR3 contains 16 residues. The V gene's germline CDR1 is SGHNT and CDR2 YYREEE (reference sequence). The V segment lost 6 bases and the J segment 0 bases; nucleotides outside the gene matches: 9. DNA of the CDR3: TGTGCCAGCAACGGCCGGGACAGGGCCATGAACACTGAAGCTTTCTTT. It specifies CASNGRDRAMNTEAFF. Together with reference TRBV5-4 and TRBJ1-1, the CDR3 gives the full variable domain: ETGVTQSPTHLIKTRGQQVTLRCSSQSGHNTVSWYQQALGQGPQFIFQYYREEENGRGNFPPRFSGLQFPNYSSELNVNALELDDSALYLCASNGRDRAMNTEAFFGQGTRLTVV.

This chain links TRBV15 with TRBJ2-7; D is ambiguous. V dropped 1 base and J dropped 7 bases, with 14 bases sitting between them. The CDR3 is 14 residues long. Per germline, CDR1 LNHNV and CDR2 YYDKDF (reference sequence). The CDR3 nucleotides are TGTGCCACCAGCAGAGTGAGAACTGCTAGAGAGCAGTACTTC. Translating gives CATSRVRTAREQYF.

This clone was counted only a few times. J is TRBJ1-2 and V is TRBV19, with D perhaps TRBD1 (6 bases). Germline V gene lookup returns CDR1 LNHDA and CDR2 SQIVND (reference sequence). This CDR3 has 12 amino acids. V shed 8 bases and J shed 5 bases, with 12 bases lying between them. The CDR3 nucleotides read TGTGCCAGTGCGGACAGTCTTTATGGCTACACCTTC. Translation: CASADSLYGYTF.

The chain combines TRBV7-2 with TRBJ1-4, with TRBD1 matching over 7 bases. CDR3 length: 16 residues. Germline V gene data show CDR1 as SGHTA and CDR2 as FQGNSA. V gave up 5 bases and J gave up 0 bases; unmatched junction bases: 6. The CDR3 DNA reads TGTGCCAGCAGCACAGGGGTGGGGACAACTAATGAAAAACTGTTTTTT. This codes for CASSTGVGTTNEKLFF.

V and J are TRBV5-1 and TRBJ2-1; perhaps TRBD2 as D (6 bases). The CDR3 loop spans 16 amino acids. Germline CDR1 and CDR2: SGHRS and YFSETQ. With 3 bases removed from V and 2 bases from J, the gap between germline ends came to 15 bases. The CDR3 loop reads CASSWYTSRPYNEQFF. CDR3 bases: TGCGCCAGCAGCTGGTACACTAGCAGGCCCTACAATGAGCAGTTCTTC.

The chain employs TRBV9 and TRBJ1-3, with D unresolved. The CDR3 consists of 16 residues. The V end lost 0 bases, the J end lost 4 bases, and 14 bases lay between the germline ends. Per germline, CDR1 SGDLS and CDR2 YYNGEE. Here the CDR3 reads CASSVASYGSGNTIYF. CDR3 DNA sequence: TGTGCCAGCAGCGTAGCTTCGTACGGGTCCGGAAACACCATATATTTT.

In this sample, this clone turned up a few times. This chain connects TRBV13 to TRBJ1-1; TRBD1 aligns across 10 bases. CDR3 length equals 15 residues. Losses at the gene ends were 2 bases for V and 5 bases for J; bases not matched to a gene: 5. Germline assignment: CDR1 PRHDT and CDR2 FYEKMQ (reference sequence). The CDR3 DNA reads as TGTGCCAGCAGCTTACGGGACAGGGGTTGGACTGAAGCTTTCTTT. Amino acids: CASSLRDRGWTEAFF. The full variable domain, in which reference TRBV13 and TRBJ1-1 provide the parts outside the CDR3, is AAGVIQSPRHLIKEKRETATLKCYPIPRHDTVYWYQQGPGQDPQFLISFYEKMQSDKGSIPDRFSAQQFSDYHSELNMSSLELGDSALYFCASSLRDRGWTEAFFGQGTRLTVV.

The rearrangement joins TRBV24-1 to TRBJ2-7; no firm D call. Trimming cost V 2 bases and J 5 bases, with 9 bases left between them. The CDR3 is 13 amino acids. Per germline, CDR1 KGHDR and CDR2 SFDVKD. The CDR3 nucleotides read TGTGCCACCAGTGATTCAGACATAGACGAGCAGTACTTC. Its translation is CATSDSDIDEQYF.

DNA for the CDR3: TGTGCCAGCAGCTTAGTTCGGGATCTCTATGGCTACACCTTC. Translating gives CASSLVRDLYGYTF. The rearrangement links TRBV7-8 to TRBJ1-2, with D unresolved. Trimming pared 1 base from V and 4 bases from J, leaving 10 bases between. This CDR3 region has 14 residues. The germline CDR1 and CDR2 sequences are SGHVS and FQNEAQ.

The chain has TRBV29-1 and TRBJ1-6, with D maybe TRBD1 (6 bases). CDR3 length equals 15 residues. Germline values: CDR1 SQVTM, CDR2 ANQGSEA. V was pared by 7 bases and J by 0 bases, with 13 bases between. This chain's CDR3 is CSARQDSSYNSPLHF. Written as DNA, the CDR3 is TGCAGCGCCCGACAGGATAGCTCCTATAATTCACCCCTCCACTTT.

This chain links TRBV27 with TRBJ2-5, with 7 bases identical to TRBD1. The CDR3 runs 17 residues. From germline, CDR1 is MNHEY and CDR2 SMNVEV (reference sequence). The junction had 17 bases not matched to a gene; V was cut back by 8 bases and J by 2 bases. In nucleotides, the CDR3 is TGTGCCAGCTCCTTCTACTTTCCGGGACAGCGGCAAGAGACCCAGTACTTC. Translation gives CASSFYFPGQRQETQYF.

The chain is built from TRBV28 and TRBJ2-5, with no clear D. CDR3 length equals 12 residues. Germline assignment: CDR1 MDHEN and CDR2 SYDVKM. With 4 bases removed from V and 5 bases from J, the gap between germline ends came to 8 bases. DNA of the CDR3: TGTGCCAGCAGTTACCTCAGTGAGACCCAGTACTTC. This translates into CASSYLSETQYF. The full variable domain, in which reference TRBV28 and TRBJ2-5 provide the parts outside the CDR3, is DVKVTQSSRYLVKRTGEKVFLECVQDMDHENMFWYRQDPGLGLRLIYFSYDVKMKEKGDIPEGYSVSREKKERFSLILESASTNQTSMYLCASSYLSETQYFGPGTRLLVL.

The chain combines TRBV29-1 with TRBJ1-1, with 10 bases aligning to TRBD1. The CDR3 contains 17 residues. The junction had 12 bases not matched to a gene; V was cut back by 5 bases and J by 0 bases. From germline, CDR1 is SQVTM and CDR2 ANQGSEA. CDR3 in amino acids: CSVTNPRTGGVNTEAFF. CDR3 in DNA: TGCAGCGTTACTAACCCCCGGACAGGGGGAGTGAACACTGAAGCTTTCTTT. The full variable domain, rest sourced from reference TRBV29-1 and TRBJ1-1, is SAVISQKPSRDICQRGTSLTIQCQVDSQVTMMFWYRQQPGQSLTLIATANQGSEATYESGFVIDKFPISRPNLTFSTLTVSNMSPEDSSIYLCSVTNPRTGGVNTEAFFGQGTRLTVV.

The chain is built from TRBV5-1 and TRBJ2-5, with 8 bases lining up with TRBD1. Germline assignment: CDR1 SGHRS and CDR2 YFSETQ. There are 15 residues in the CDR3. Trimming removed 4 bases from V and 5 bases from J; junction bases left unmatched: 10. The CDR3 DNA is TGCGCCAGCAGCGACAGACAGGGGATCGGGGAGACCCAGTACTTC. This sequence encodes CASSDRQGIGETQYF.

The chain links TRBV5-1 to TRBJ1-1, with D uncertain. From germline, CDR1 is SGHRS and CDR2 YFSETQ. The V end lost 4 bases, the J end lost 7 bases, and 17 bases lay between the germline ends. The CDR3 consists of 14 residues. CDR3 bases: TGCGCCAGCAGCCTACGGGTCGCGGGCGGTGAAGCTTTCTTT. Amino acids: CASSLRVAGGEAFF.

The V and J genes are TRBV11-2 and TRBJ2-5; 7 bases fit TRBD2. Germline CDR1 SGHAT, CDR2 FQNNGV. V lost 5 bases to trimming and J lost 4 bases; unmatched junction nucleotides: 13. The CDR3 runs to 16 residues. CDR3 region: CASSILGGGDGETQYF. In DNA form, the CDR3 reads TGTGCCAGCAGCATATTAGGTGGGGGGGACGGAGAGACCCAGTACTTC.

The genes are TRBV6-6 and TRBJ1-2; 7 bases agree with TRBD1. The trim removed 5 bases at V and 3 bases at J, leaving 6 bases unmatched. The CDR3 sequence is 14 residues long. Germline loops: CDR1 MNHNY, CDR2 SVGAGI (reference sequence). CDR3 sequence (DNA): TGTGCCAGCAGTCTCGACAGGGCGGACTATGGCTACACCTTC. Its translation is CASSLDRADYGYTF.

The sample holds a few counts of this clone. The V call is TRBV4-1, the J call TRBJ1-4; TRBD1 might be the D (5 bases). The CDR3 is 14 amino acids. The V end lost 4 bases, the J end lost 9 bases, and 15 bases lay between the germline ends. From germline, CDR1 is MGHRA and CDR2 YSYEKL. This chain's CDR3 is CASSRTSESQKLFF. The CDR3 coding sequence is TGCGCCAGCAGCCGGACATCTGAGTCCCAAAAACTGTTTTTT.